The next 21 T cell receptor beta chains were all read from a single sample in a study of T cells in Graves' hyperthyroidism and ophthalmopathy. RNA transcripts served as the template for amplifying TCR beta CDR3 regions. The TCR CDR3 first-round RT-PCR relied on the HTBI primer set. MiXCR was run by TCRdb on the multiplex PCR reads, yielding one entry per CDR3 protein. The sample has fewer than 500,000 distinct CDR3 sequences, about 14% seen once. The sample taken for sequencing was blood. These receptors came from a woman aged 25 to 39 with Graves' ophthalmopathy.

This clonotype was observed many times. The rearrangement joins TRBV12-3 or TRBV12-4 to TRBJ2-7, with D perhaps matching TRBD2 (6 bases). V lost 1 base and J 5 bases, leaving 6 bases between the germline ends. CDR3 length: 12 amino acids. CDR3 sequence (DNA): TGTGCCAGCAGTTTAGGGGGGGACGAGCAGTACTTC. As protein: CASSLGGDEQYF.

This clonotype was detected once. It may be a read error: a sequence one base away is much more abundant. The chain recombines TRBV27 with TRBJ1-1; no firm D call. CDR3 length: 13 residues. Looked up from germline, CDR1 is MNHEY and CDR2 is SMNVEV (reference sequence). CDR3 protein: CASSLKVGRQASF. For the CDR3, the DNA is TGTGCCAGCAGTCTCAAGGTCGGGAGGCAAGCTTCCTTT.

This clonotype was detected only once. This chain connects TRBV14 to TRBJ1-6; tentative D call: TRBD1 (6 bases). With 5 bases removed from V and 18 bases from J, the gap between germline ends came to 20 bases. Germline V CDR1 and CDR2: SGHDN, FVKESK. The length of the CDR3 is 13 residues. DNA of the CDR3: TGTGCCAGCAGCTACGGGACCGGACAGCGCCCCCACTTT. This codes for CASSYGTGQRPHF.

This clonotype has just a few counts. The chain links TRBV10-3 to TRBJ2-5, with 7 positions matching TRBD1. Trimming took 0 bases from V and 4 from J; bases not matched to a gene: 2. This CDR3 comprises 14 residues. The germline CDR1 and CDR2 sequences are ENHRY and SYGVKD. The chain's CDR3 is CAISESGGRETQYF. In nucleotides, the CDR3 is TGTGCCATCAGTGAGTCAGGGGGCAGAGAGACCCAGTACTTC.

The table lists this clonotype with many counts. The V gene is TRBV6-1, the J gene TRBJ2-3, with D possibly being TRBD1 (5 bases). Trimming stripped 5 bases from V and 6 bases from J, with 15 bases between. The CDR3 sequence is 14 residues long. Germline V gives CDR1 MNHNS, CDR2 SASEGT. CDR3 amino acids: CASSFSRVADTQYF. The CDR3 DNA reads as TGTGCCAGCAGTTTCTCCAGGGTGGCGGATACGCAGTATTTT.

In the case of this clonotype: Being one base from a much bigger clone, this may be a read error. This sequence joins TRBV12-3 or TRBV12-4 and TRBJ1-5; D is undetermined. This CDR3 has 14 residues. CDR3 in amino acids: CASGLVDENQPQHF. For the CDR3, the DNA is TGTGCCAGCGGTTTAGTAGATGAAAATCAGCCCCAGCATTTT.

This clonotype was recorded many times. The chain couples TRBV5-1 to TRBJ2-3; the match to TRBD2 covers 9 bases. J gave up 5 bases and V 4 bases, and 23 bases lay outside the gene matches. Germline-derived CDR1 and CDR2 are SGHRS and YFSETQ. The CDR3 length is 20 residues. The CDR3, as DNA: TGCGCCAGCAGCAAAACTAACTGGCGGGGGGGCCCTTTTGATTTAGATACGCAGTATTTT. This codes for CASSKTNWRGGPFDLDTQYF. Together with reference TRBV5-1 and TRBJ2-3, the CDR3 gives the full variable domain: KAGVTQTPRYLIKTRGQQVTLSCSPISGHRSVSWYQQTPGQGLQFLFEYFSETQRNKGNFPGRFSGRQFSNSRSEMNVSTLELGDSALYLCASSKTNWRGGPFDLDTQYFGPGTRLTVL.

This clonotype was seen only a few times. Sequence at one end of the junction differs from germline and may be a read error. The V and J genes are TRBV30 and TRBJ1-2, with D unresolved. Germline CDR1 and CDR2: GTSNPN and SVGIG (reference sequence). The length of the CDR3 is 12 residues. CDR3 in DNA: TGTGCCCGGAGTGTACACCAATATGGCTACACCTTC. This codes for CARSVHQYGYTF. The full variable domain, its missing parts supplied by reference TRBV30 and TRBJ1-2, is SQTIHQWPATLVQPVGSPLSLECTVEGTSNPNLYWYRQAAGRGLQLLFYSVGIGQISSEVPQNLSASRPQDRQFILSSKKLLLSDSGFYLCARSVHQYGYTFGSGTRLTVV.

This clonotype was seen only a few times. The CDR3 here is CSAMTGSVYSPLHF. Written as DNA, the CDR3 is TGCAGTGCAATGACTGGCTCAGTGTATTCACCCCTCCACTTT. The rearrangement joins TRBV20-1 to TRBJ1-6, with D unclear. Germline lookup yields CDR1 DFQATT and CDR2 SNEGSKA (reference sequence). Trimming shortened V by 6 bases and J by 8 bases, and 17 bases separated the two germline ends. This CDR3 is 14 amino acids long.

At least ten counts were recorded for this clonotype. The chain couples TRBV6-6 to TRBJ2-3; TRBD2 might be the D (5 bases). This CDR3 region has 16 residues. The V and J ends lost 2 bases and 5 bases respectively, with 17 bases between them. Germline V lookup: CDR1 MNHNY, CDR2 SVGAGI (reference sequence). CDR3 sequence (DNA): TGTGCCAGCAGTTACGTTTCGGGGTTTGATGGAGATACGCAGTATTTT. Translated, it gives CASSYVSGFDGDTQYF.

The gene calls are TRBV20-1 and TRBJ2-7, with D perhaps matching TRBD1 (5 bases). Germline values: CDR1 DFQATT, CDR2 SNEGSKA (reference sequence). Trimming stripped 3 bases from V and 4 bases from J, with 10 bases between. This CDR3 comprises 12 residues. The CDR3 DNA reads TGCAGTGCTAGTGTTCAGGGTTACGAGCAGTACTTC. Translated: CSASVQGYEQYF.

In this sample, this clonotype turned up many times. The chain combines TRBV4-2 with TRBJ2-7; D is perhaps TRBD1 or TRBD2 (5 bases each). CDR3 length: 13 residues. Trimming took off 1 base at V and 2 bases at J, with 6 bases between the two ends. Germline CDR1 reads LGHNA; CDR2 reads YNFKEQ. The CDR3 protein is CASSQAGPYEQYF. The CDR3, as DNA: TGTGCCAGCAGCCAAGCGGGGCCCTACGAGCAGTACTTC.

There are a few counts of this clonotype. This chain joins TRBV9 and TRBJ1-3, with TRBD1 matching over 9 bases. J was trimmed by 2 bases and V by 7 bases; bases with no gene match: 19. Germline V gene sequence: CDR1 SGDLS, CDR2 YYNGEE. The CDR3 spans 19 residues. The CDR3 is CASGGADRDRVFTGNTIYF. The CDR3 DNA is TGTGCCAGCGGCGGGGCTGACCGGGACAGGGTTTTCACTGGAAACACCATATATTTT.

This clonotype appeared many times. The chain uses TRBV27 and TRBJ1-5; D ambiguous. The CDR3 has 15 residues. Germline V gene sequence: CDR1 MNHEY, CDR2 SMNVEV (reference sequence). V lost 0 bases and J 6 bases, leaving 12 bases between the germline ends. The CDR3 region has the DNA TGTGCCAGCAGTTTATCGATAAGCGAGGGTCAGCCCCAGCATTTT. Protein sequence: CASSLSISEGQPQHF.

This clonotype was recorded at least ten times. The rearrangement links TRBV11-3 to TRBJ1-1, with D uncertain. Germline CDR1 reads SGHNT; CDR2 reads YENEEA. V shed 4 bases and J shed 0 bases, with 6 bases lying between them. The CDR3 is 13 residues long. The CDR3 DNA sequence: TGTGCCAGCAGCTCCCACATGAACACTGAAGCTTTCTTT. This sequence encodes CASSSHMNTEAFF.

This clonotype was counted many times. The J gene is TRBJ2-1, the V gene TRBV6-1; the D is unclear. This CDR3 spans 14 amino acids. In germline, CDR1 is MNHNS, CDR2 SASEGT. Trimming removed 1 base from V and 4 bases from J, with 8 bases in between. The CDR3 DNA follows: TGTGCCAGCAGTGAAGTGCATCTTTACAATGAGCAGTTCTTC. Its translation is CASSEVHLYNEQFF.

At least ten counts were recorded for this clonotype. DNA of the CDR3: TGTGCCAGCAGCCAATTGGCAACCAACACAGATACGCAGTATTTT. It encodes CASSQLATNTDTQYF. The chain couples TRBV3-1 to TRBJ2-3; D unresolved. V lost 2 bases, J lost 2 bases, and 11 bases lay in between. This CDR3 comprises 15 residues. CDR1 is LGHDT, CDR2 YNNKEL, per germline (reference sequence).

This clonotype was seen ten or more times. The V gene is TRBV19, the J gene TRBJ1-1; 7 nucleotides line up with TRBD1. The CDR3 length is 15 residues. The V gene end was trimmed by 2 bases and the J gene end by 5 bases; junction bases not matched to a gene: 8. CDR1 and CDR2 (germline): LNHDA, SQIVND (reference sequence). The CDR3 is CASSIPTGAATEAFF. The CDR3 region has the DNA TGTGCCAGTAGTATACCCACAGGGGCGGCGACTGAAGCTTTCTTT.

This clonotype was recorded at least ten times. The J gene is TRBJ1-1, the V gene TRBV5-5, with D tentatively TRBD1 (6 bases). The germline V and J ends were trimmed by 4 bases and 1 base, with 14 bases remaining between them. The CDR3 totals 15 residues. CDR1 is SGHKS and CDR2 is YYEKEE in the germline V gene (reference sequence). Here the CDR3 reads CASSLEGDRNTEAFF. CDR3 DNA sequence: TGTGCCAGCAGCCTTGAGGGGGATAGGAACACTGAAGCTTTCTTT.

A few counts support this clonotype. CDR3: CASRQGVPLDSPLHF. The CDR3 DNA reads TGTGCCAGCAGGCAAGGGGTCCCCCTCGATTCACCCCTCCACTTT. The chain recombines TRBV2 with TRBJ1-6; a possible D gene is TRBD1 (5 bases). The germline V and J ends were trimmed by 6 bases and 8 bases, with 17 bases remaining between them. The germline V gene encodes CDR1 SNHLY and CDR2 FYNNEI. There are 15 residues in the CDR3.

This clonotype has at least ten counts. This sequence joins TRBV28 and TRBJ1-2; D is ambiguous. Looked up from germline, CDR1 is MDHEN and CDR2 is SYDVKM. The CDR3 spans 14 residues. The CDR3 coding sequence is TGTGTCGCCGGTCCTTCGTTGGCTAACTATGGCTACACCTTC. Protein product: CVAGPSLANYGYTF.